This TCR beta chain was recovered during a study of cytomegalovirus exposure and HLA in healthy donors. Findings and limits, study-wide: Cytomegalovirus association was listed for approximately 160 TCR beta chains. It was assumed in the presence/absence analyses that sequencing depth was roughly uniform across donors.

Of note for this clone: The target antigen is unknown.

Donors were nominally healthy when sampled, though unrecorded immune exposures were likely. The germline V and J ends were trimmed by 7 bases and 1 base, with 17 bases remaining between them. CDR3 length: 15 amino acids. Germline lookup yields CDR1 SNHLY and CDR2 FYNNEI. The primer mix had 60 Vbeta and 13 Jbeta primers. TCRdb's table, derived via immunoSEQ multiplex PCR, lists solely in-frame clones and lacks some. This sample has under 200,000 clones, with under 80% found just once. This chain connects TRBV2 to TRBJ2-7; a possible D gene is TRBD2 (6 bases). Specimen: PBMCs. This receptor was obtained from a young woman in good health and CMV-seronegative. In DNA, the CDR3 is TGTGCCAGCATGCCATTCTTCGCGGGGTCCTACGAGCAGTACTTC. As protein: CASMPFFAGSYEQYF.